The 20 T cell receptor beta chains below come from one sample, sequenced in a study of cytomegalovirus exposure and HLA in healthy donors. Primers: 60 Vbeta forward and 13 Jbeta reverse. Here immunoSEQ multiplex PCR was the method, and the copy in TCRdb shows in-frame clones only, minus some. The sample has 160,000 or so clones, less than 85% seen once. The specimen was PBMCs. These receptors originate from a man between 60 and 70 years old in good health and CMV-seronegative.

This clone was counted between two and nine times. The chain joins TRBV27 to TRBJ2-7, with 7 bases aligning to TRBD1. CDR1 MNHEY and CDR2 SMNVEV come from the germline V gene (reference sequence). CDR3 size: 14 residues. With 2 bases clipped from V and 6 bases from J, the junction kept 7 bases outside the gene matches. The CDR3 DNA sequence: TGTGCCAGCAGTTTAAGGGGACAGATTCGCGAGCAGTACTTC. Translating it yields CASSLRGQIREQYF.

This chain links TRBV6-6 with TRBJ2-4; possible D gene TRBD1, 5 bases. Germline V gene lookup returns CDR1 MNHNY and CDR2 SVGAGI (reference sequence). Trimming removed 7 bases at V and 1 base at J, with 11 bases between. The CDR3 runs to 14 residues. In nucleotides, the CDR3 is TGTGCCAGCACCTTCCCAGGGGCCAAAAACATTCAGTACTTC. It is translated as CASTFPGAKNIQYF.

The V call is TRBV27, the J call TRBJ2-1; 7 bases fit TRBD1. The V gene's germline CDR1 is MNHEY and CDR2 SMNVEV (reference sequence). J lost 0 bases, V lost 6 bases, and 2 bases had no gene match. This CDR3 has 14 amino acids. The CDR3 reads CASRPGGSYNEQFF. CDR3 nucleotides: TGTGCCAGCAGGCCAGGGGGCTCCTACAATGAGCAGTTCTTC.

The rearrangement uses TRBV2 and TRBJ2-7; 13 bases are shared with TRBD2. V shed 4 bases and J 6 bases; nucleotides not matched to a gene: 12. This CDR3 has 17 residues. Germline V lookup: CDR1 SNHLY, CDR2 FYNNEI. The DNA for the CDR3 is TGTGCCAGCAGTGTAGGACTAGCGGGGGCCCTAGCGAGCGAGCAGTACTTC. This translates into CASSVGLAGALASEQYF.

CDR3 coding DNA: TGTGCCAGCAGCTTTGGGATTCGGGGAGACACAGATACGCAGTATTTT. Amino acids: CASSFGIRGDTDTQYF. J is TRBJ2-3 and V is TRBV11-2; D perhaps matches TRBD2 (5 bases). V shed 3 bases and J shed 2 bases, with 15 bases lying between them. Per germline, CDR1 SGHAT and CDR2 FQNNGV. The CDR3 is 16 residues long.

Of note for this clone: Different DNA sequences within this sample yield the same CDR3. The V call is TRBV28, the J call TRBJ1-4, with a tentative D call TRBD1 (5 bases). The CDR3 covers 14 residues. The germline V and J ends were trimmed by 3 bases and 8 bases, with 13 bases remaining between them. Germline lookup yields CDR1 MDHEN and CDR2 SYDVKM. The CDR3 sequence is CASSLRQGGEKLFF. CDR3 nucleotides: TGTGCCAGCAGTTTGCGGCAGGGAGGGGAAAAACTGTTTTTT.

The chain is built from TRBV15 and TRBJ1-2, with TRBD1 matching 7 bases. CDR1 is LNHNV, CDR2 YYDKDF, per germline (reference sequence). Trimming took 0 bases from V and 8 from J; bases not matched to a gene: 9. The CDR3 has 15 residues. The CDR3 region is CATSRDREGARGYTF. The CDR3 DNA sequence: TGTGCCACCAGCAGAGATCGGGAGGGGGCACGGGGCTACACCTTC.

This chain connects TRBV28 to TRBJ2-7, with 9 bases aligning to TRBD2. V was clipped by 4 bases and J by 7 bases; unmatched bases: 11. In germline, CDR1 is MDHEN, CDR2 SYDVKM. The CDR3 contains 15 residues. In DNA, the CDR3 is TGTGCCAGCAGTTGGGCGGGGGGGGGATCTCGGGAGCAGTACTTC. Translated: CASSWAGGGSREQYF.

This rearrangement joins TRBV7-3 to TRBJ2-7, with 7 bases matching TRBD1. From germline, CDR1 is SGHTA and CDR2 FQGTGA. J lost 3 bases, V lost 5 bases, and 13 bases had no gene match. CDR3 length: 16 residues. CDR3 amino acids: CASSPPPGQPIYEQYF. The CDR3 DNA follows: TGTGCCAGCAGCCCCCCCCCGGGACAGCCTATCTACGAGCAGTACTTC.

CDR3 sequence: CASSLLAGGYNEQFF. CDR3 coding DNA: TGTGCCAGCAGCTTACTAGCGGGAGGGTACAATGAGCAGTTCTTC. J is TRBJ2-1 and V is TRBV6-5, with 13 positions matching TRBD2. Germline V gives CDR1 MNHEY, CDR2 SVGAGI. V shed 6 bases and J 4 bases; nucleotides not matched to a gene: 3. This CDR3 has 15 amino acids.

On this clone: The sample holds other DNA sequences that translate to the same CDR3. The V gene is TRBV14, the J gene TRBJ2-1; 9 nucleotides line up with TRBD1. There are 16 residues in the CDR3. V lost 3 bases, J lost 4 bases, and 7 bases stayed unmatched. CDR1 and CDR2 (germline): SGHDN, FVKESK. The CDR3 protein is CASSQIYGTGYNEQFF. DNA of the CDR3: TGTGCCAGCAGCCAGATTTACGGGACAGGGTACAATGAGCAGTTCTTC.

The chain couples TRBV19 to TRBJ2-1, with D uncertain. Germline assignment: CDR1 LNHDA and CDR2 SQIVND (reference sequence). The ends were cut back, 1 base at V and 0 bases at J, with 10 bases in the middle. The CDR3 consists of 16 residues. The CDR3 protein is CASSIVGGSSYNEQFF. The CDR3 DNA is TGTGCCAGTAGTATAGTTGGCGGAAGCTCCTACAATGAGCAGTTCTTC.

The CDR3 here is CASSILQGLNEQFF. DNA for the CDR3: TGTGCCAGTAGTATTCTTCAGGGGCTGAATGAGCAGTTCTTC. V and J are TRBV19 and TRBJ2-1, with D possibly being TRBD1 (6 bases). CDR1 and CDR2 (germline): LNHDA, SQIVND (reference sequence). Trimming removed 3 bases from V and 7 bases from J, with 13 bases in between. This CDR3 contains 14 residues. Complete variable domain (other parts from reference TRBV19 and TRBJ2-1): DGGITQSPKYLFRKEGQNVTLSCEQNLNHDAMYWYRQDPGQGLRLIYYSQIVNDFQKGDIAEGYSVSREKKESFPLTVTSAQKNPTAFYLCASSILQGLNEQFFGPGTRLTVL.

CDR3 protein: CASSVLADSYNEQFF. The DNA for the CDR3 is TGCGCCAGCAGCGTACTAGCTGACTCCTACAATGAGCAGTTCTTC. V usage is TRBV5-1 and J usage is TRBJ2-1; TRBD2 is a possible D gene (6 bases). CDR1 is SGHRS, CDR2 YFSETQ, per germline. The ends were cut back, 4 bases at V and 0 bases at J, with 11 bases in the middle. The CDR3 runs to 15 residues.

The CDR3 loop reads CASRTTGTGGYYGYTF. DNA of the CDR3: TGTGCCAGCAGAACGACCGGGACAGGGGGTTACTATGGCTACACCTTC. The chain employs TRBV28 and TRBJ1-2, with 11 nucleotides matching TRBD1. This CDR3 spans 16 amino acids. V shed 6 bases, J shed 3 bases, and the junction held 9 bases outside the gene matches. Germline V gene data show CDR1 as MDHEN and CDR2 as SYDVKM.

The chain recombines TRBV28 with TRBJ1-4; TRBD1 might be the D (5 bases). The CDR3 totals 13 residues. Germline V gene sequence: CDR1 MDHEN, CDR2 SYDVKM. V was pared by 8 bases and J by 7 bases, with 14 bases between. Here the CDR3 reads CASGGGGFEKLFF. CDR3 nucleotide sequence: TGTGCCAGCGGAGGTGGGGGGTTTGAAAAACTGTTTTTT.

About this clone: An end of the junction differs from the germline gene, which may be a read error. The DNA for the CDR3 is TGCGCCAGCAGCCAAGAGCCGACCGGACAGAAAAGCATTCAGTACTTC. Translating it yields CASSQEPTGQKSIQYF. The chain uses TRBV4-1 and TRBJ2-4, with a tentative D call TRBD1 (6 bases). Germline lookup yields CDR1 MGHRA and CDR2 YSYEKL. The CDR3 contains 16 residues.

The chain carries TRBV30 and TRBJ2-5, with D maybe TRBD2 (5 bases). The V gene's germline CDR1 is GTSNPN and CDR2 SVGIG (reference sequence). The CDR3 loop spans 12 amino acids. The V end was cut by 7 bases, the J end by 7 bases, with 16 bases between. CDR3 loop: CASDLARGTQYF. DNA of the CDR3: TGTGCCTCGGATCTAGCACGAGGGACCCAGTACTTC.

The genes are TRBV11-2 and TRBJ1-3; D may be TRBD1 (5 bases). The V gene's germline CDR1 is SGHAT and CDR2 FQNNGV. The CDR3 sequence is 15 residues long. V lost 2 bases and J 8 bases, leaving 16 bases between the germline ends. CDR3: CASSLTVQGVHTIYF. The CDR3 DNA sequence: TGTGCCAGCAGCTTAACGGTCCAAGGGGTCCACACCATATATTTT.

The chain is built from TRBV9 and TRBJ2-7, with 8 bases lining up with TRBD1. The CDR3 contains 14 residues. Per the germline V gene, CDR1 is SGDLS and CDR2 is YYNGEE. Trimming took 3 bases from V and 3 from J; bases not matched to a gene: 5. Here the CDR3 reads CASSAGTGGYEQYF. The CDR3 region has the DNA TGTGCCAGCAGCGCCGGGACAGGCGGCTACGAGCAGTACTTC.